The T cell receptor (beta chain) under discussion was sequenced for a study of type 1 regulatory T cells. TCRdb re-called the reads with MiXCR, one entry per CDR3 protein. The table records about 60,000 distinct CDR3 sequences, around 49% of them present only once. In the case of this clonotype: The antigen remains unidentified.

There are 14 residues in the CDR3. Germline-derived CDR1 and CDR2 are LNHDA and SQIVND (reference sequence). The V end was cut by 3 bases, the J end by 4 bases, with 10 bases between. Study outcomes and limitations: Compared with non-Tr1 cells, Tr1 cells showed a narrower TCR repertoire.

The gene calls are TRBV19 and TRBJ1-3, with D perhaps matching TRBD1 (5 bases). What was sequenced was cultured non-Tr1 T cells, either the whole culture or a sorted T cell fraction (not recorded which). The source of this sequence is a human donor in good health. The CDR3 coding sequence is TGTGCCAGTAGTATCGGGAACAGGGGAAACACCATATATTTT. Encoded protein: CASSIGNRGNTIYF.